Here is one T cell receptor (beta chain) with its context. This entry is derived from a study of blood T cell repertoires in COVID-19. Study-level information: Nucleic acid was either cDNA or gDNA, and it came from T cells, B-cell-depleted T cells, or PBMCs.

Study processing details: Estimated nucleated cell counts came from reference gene primer amplification. The method was immunoSEQ multiplex PCR; TCRdb's version includes in-frame clones alone and lacks a portion of them. D and trimming were read from the DNA, whereas the V and J calls and clone size are those reported in that table. The sample holds about 80,000 clones, almost 85% seen once. Germline CDR1 is SEHNR and CDR2 is FQNEAQ (reference sequence). This CDR3 is 15 amino acids long. The V and J ends lost 4 bases and 8 bases respectively, with 21 bases between them. The chain joins TRBV7-9 to TRBJ2-7; maybe TRBD2 (5 bases). The receptor's source is a man aged 80 or over with acute or convalescent COVID-19. The sample comprised peripheral blood. CDR3 residues: CASSSFRGKGEKQYF. The CDR3 region has the DNA TGTGCCAGCAGCTCCTTCCGGGGAAAAGGAGAGAAGCAGTACTTC.